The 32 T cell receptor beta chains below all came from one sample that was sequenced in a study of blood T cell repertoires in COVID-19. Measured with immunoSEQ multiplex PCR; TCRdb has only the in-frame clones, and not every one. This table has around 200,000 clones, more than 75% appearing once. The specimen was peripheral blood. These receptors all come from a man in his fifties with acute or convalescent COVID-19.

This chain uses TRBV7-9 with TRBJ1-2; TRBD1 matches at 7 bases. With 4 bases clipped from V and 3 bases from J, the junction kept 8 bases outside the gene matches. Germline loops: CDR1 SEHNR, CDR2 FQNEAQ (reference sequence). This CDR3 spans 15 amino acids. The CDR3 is CASSYRQGEDYGYTF. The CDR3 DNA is TGTGCCAGCAGCTACCGACAGGGCGAGGACTATGGCTACACCTTC.

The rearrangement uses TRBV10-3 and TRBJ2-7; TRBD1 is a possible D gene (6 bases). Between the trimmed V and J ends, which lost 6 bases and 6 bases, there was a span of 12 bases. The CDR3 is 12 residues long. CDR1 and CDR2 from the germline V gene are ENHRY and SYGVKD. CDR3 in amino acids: CAIRQEGVEQYF. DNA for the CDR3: TGTGCCATCAGGCAAGAGGGGGTCGAGCAGTACTTC.

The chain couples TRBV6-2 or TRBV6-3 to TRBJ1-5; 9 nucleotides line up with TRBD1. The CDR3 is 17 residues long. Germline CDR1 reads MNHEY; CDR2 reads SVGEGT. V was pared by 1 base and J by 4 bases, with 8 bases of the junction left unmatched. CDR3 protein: CASSYFAGQGYNQPQHF. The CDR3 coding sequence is TGTGCCAGCAGTTACTTTGCTGGACAGGGGTATAATCAGCCCCAGCATTTT.

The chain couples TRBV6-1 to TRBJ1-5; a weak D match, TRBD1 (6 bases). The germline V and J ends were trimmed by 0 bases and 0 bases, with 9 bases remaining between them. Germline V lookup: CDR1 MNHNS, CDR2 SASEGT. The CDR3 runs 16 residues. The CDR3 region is CASSEAGQFSNQPQHF. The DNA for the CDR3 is TGTGCCAGCAGTGAAGCTGGACAGTTTAGCAATCAGCCCCAGCATTTT.

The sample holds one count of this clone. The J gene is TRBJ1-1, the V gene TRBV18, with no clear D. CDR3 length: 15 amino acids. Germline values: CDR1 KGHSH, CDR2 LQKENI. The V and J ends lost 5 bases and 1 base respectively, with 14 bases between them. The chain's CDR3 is CASSSGAGWNTEAFF. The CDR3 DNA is TGTGCCAGCTCATCCGGTGCCGGGTGGAACACTGAAGCTTTCTTT.

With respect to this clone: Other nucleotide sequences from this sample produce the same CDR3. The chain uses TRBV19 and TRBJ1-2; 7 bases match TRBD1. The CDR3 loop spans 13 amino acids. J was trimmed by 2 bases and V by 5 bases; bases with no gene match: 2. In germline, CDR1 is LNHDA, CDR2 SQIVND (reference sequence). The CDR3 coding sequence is TGTGCCAGTAGTCCAGGGGGGAACTATGGCTACACCTTC. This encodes CASSPGGNYGYTF. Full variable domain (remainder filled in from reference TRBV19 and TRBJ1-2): DGGITQSPKYLFRKEGQNVTLSCEQNLNHDAMYWYRQDPGQGLRLIYYSQIVNDFQKGDIAEGYSVSREKKESFPLTVTSAQKNPTAFYLCASSPGGNYGYTFGSGTRLTVV.

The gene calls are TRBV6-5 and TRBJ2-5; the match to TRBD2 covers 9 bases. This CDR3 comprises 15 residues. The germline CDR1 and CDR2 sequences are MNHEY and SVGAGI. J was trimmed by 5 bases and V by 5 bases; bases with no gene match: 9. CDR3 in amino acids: CASSLERGARETQYF. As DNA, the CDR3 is TGTGCCAGCAGTCTCGAGCGGGGGGCGCGGGAGACCCAGTACTTC.

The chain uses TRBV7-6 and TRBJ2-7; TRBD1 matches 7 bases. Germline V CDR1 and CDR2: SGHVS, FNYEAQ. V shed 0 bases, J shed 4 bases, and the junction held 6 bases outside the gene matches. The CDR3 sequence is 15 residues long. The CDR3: CASSLATGPQYEQYF. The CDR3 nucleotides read TGTGCCAGCAGCTTAGCGACAGGGCCCCAATACGAGCAGTACTTC.

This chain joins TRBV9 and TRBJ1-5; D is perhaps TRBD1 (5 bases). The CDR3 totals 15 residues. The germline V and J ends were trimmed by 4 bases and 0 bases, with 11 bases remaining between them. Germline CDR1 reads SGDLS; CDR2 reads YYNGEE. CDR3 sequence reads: CASSSLGGSNQPQHF. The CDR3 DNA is TGTGCCAGCAGCTCTCTGGGGGGTAGCAATCAGCCCCAGCATTTT.

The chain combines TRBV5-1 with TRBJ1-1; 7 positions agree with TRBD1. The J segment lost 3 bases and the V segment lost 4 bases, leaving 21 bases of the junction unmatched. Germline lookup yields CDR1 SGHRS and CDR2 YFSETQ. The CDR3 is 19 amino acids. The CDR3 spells CASSLRPLRDSSIYTEAFF. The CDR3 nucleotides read TGCGCCAGCAGCCTACGACCGCTCCGGGACAGCTCAATTTACACTGAAGCTTTCTTT.

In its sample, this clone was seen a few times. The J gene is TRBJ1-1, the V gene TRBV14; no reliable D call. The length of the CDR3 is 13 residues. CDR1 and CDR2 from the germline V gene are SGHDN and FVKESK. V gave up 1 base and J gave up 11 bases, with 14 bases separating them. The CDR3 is CASSQGWSGNAFF. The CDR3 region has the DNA TGTGCCAGCAGCCAAGGCTGGTCAGGAAACGCTTTCTTT.

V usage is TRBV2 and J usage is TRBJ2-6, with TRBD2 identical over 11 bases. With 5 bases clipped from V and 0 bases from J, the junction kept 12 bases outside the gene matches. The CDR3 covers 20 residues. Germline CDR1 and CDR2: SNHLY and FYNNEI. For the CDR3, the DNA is TGTGCCAGCAGTCCGACTCCACTAGCGGGGGCAAGCTCTGGGGCCAACGTCCTGACTTTC. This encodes CASSPTPLAGASSGANVLTF.

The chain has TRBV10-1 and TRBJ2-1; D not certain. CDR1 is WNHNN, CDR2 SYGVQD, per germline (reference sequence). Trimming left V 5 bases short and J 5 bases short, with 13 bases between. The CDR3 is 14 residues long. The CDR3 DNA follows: TGCGCCAGCAGTCTACTACCCATGAACAATGAGCAGTTCTTC. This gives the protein CASSLLPMNNEQFF.

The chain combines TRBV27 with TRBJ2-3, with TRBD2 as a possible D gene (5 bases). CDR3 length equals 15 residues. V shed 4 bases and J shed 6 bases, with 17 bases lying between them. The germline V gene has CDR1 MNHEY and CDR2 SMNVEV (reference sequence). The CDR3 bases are TGTGCCAGCAGTTATCGACCCGGGATCTGGGATACGCAGTATTTT. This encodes CASSYRPGIWDTQYF.

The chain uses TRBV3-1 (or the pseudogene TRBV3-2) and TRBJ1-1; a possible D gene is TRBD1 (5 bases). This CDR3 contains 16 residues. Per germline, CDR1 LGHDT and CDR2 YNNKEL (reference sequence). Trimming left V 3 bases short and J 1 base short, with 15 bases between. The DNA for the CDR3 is TGTGCCAGCAGCCATCTCCAGGGCCGAGGGAACACTGAAGCTTTCTTT. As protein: CASSHLQGRGNTEAFF.

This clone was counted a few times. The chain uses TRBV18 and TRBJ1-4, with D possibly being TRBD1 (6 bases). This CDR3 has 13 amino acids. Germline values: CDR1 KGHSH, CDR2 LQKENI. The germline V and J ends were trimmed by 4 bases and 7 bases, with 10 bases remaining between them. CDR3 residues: CASSRGPGEKLFF. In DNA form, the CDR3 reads TGTGCCAGCTCACGGGGGCCGGGTGAAAAACTGTTTTTT.

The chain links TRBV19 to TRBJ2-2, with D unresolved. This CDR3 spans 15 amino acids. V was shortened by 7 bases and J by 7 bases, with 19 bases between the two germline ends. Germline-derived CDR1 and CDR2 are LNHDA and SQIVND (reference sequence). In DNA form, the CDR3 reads TGTGCCAGTACCTCACCGGCCCTCCGCGGCGGGGAGCTGTTTTTT. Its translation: CASTSPALRGGELFF.

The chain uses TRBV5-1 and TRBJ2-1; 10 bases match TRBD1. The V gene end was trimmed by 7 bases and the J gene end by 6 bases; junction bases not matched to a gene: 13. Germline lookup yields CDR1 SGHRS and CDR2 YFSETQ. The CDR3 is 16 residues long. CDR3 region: CASAPMRQGAFNEQFF. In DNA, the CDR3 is TGCGCCAGCGCGCCCATGCGACAGGGGGCGTTCAATGAGCAGTTCTTC.

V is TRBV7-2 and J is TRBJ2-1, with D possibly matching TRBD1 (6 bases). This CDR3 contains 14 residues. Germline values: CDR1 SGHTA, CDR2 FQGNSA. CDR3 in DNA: TGTGCGACGGGGACACCTTCCCTTTACAATGAGCAGTTCTTC. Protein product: CATGTPSLYNEQFF. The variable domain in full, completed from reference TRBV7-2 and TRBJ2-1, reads GAGVSQSPSNKVTEKGKDVELRCDPISGHTALYWYRQSLGQGLEFLIYFQGNSAPDKSGLPSDRFSAERTGGSVSTLTIQRTQQEDSAVYLCATGTPSLYNEQFFGPGTRLTVL.

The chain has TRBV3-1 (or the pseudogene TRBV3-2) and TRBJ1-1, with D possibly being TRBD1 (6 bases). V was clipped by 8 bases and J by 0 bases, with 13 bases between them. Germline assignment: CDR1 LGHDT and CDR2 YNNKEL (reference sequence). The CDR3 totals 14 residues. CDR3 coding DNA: TGTGCCAGCCATAGCAGGGGCTTGAACACTGAAGCTTTCTTT. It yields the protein CASHSRGLNTEAFF.

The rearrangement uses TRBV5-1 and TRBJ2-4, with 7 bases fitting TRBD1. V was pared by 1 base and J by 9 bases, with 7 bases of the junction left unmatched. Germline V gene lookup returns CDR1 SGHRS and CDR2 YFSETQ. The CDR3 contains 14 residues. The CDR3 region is CASSLTGAGGIQYF. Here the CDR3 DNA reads TGCGCCAGCAGCTTGACAGGGGCGGGTGGCATTCAGTACTTC. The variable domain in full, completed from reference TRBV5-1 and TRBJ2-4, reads KAGVTQTPRYLIKTRGQQVTLSCSPISGHRSVSWYQQTPGQGLQFLFEYFSETQRNKGNFPGRFSGRQFSNSRSEMNVSTLELGDSALYLCASSLTGAGGIQYFGAGTRLSVL.

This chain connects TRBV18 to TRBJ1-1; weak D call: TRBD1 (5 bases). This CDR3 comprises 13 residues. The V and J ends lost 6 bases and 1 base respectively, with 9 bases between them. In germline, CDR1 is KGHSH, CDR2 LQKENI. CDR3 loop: CASSDSQNTEAFF. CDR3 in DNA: TGTGCCAGCTCCGACAGCCAGAACACTGAAGCTTTCTTT.

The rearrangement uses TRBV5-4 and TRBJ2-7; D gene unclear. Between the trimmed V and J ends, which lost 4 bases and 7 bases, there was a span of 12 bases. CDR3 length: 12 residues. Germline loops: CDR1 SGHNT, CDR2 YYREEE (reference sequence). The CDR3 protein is CASSRAGLEQYF. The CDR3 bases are TGTGCCAGCAGCCGAGCCGGGTTGGAGCAGTACTTC.

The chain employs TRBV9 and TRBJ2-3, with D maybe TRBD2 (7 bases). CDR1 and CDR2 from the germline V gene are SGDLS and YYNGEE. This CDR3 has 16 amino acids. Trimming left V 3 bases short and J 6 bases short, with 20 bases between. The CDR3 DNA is TGTGCCAGCAGCGCGCGATTCGACGGGGGGCCGGATACGCAGTATTTT. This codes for CASSARFDGGPDTQYF.

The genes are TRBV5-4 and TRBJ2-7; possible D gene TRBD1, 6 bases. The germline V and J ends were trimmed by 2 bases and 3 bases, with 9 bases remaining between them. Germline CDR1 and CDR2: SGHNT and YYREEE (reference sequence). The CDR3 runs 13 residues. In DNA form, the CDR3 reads TGTGCCAGCAGCTTTACAGGGAACTACGAGCAGTACTTC. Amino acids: CASSFTGNYEQYF.

The CDR3 loop is CASSPFQQGDYGYTF. CDR3 in DNA: TGCGCCAGCAGCCCCTTCCAGCAGGGGGACTATGGCTACACCTTC. The V call is TRBV4-1, the J call TRBJ1-2, with 7 bases lining up with TRBD1. The germline gives CDR1 MGHRA, CDR2 YSYEKL. The trim removed 4 bases at V and 3 bases at J, leaving 8 bases unmatched. CDR3 length: 15 residues.

CDR3 amino acids: CASSFRDSYEQYF. The CDR3 nucleotides read TGTGCCAGCAGTTTTCGGGACTCCTACGAGCAGTACTTC. The V gene is TRBV12-3 or TRBV12-4, the J gene TRBJ2-7; a possible D gene is TRBD2 (5 bases). V was trimmed by 3 bases and J by 0 bases, leaving 6 bases between them. The CDR3 extends over 13 amino acids.

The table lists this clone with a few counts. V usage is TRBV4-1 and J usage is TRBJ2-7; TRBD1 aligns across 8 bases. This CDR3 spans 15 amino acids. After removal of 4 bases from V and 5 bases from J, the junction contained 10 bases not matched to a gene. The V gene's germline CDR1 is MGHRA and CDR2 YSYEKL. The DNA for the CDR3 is TGCGCCAGCAGCCGAACGACAGGGGAAAGCCACGAGCAGTACTTC. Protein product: CASSRTTGESHEQYF.

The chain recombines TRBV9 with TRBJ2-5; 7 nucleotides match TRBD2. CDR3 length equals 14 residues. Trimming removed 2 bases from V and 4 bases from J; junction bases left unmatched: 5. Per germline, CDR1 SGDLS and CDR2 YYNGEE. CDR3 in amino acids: CASSVGGGRETQYF. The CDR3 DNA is TGTGCCAGCAGCGTCGGGGGAGGGAGAGAGACCCAGTACTTC.

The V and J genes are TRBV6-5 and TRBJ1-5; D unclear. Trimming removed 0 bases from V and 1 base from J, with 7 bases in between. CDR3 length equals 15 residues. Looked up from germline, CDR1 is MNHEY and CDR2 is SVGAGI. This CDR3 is CASSYSAGSNQPQHF. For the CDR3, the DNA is TGTGCCAGCAGTTACTCGGCCGGGAGCAATCAGCCCCAGCATTTT.

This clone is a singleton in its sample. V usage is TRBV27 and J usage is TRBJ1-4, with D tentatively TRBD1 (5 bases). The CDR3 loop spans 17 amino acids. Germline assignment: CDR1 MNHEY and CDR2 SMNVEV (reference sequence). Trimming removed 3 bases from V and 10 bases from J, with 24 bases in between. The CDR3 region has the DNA TGTGCCAGCAGTTTGGGGCAACTCCACTCTCCACCCACAAAACTGTTTTTT. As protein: CASSLGQLHSPPTKLFF.

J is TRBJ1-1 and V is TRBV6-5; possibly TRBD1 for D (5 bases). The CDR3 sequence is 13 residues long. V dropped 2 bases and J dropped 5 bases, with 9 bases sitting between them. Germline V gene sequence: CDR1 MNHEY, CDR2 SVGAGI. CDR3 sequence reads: CASSYDSRTEAFF. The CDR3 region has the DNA TGTGCCAGCAGTTACGACAGCCGAACTGAAGCTTTCTTT.